The entry below describes one T cell receptor (beta chain). Trimming took 0 bases from V and 1 from J, leaving 10 bases between them. The germline V gene has CDR1 SGHRS and CDR2 YFSETQ. The CDR3 extends over 15 amino acids. TCRdb's table, derived via immunoSEQ multiplex PCR, lists solely in-frame clones and lacks some. The profile shows 120,000 to 150,000 clones, over 85% of them singletons. These data originate in a study of control samples from healthy donors and cancer patients. The chain links TRBV5-1 to TRBJ1-1; D gene unclear. The sample taken for sequencing was blood. The receptor's source is a man younger than 35 in good health. The CDR3 sequence is CASSLATRQNTEAFF. The CDR3 coding sequence is TGCGCCAGCAGCTTGGCCACCAGGCAGAACACTGAAGCTTTCTTT.